These 7 T cell receptor beta chains were all obtained from the same sample, sequenced in a study of cytomegalovirus exposure and HLA in healthy donors. The PCR contained 60 Vbeta and 13 Jbeta primers. Produced via immunoSEQ multiplex PCR; TCRdb's table is partial and in-frame only. The table lists some 96,000 clones, around 80% of them singletons. Material for sequencing was PBMCs. Receptors were obtained from an older woman in good health and CMV-seronegative.

This chain connects TRBV27 to TRBJ1-2; D perhaps matches TRBD1 (5 bases). With 6 bases removed from V and 4 bases from J, the gap between germline ends came to 12 bases. In germline, CDR1 is MNHEY, CDR2 SMNVEV (reference sequence). The CDR3 runs 13 residues. Here the CDR3 DNA reads TGTGCCAGCAGCCTAGACAGAGGCTATGGCTACACCTTC. Protein sequence: CASSLDRGYGYTF.

The rearrangement joins TRBV27 to TRBJ2-5; 9 positions agree with TRBD1. The CDR3 sequence is 13 residues long. V lost 6 bases to trimming and J lost 7 bases; unmatched junction nucleotides: 6. CDR1 and CDR2 from the germline V gene are MNHEY and SMNVEV (reference sequence). The CDR3, as DNA: TGTGCCAGCAGGGACGGACAGGGGAGGACCCAGTACTTC. Encoded protein: CASRDGQGRTQYF.

This chain uses TRBV7-8 with TRBJ2-2; D may be TRBD2 (5 bases). The CDR3 contains 17 residues. Germline V gene data show CDR1 as SGHVS and CDR2 as FQNEAQ. The germline V and J ends were trimmed by 0 bases and 0 bases, with 11 bases remaining between them. The CDR3 nucleotides are TGTGCCAGCAGCTTAGCGAGGAGGTTCGCGAACACCGGGGAGCTGTTTTTT. The encoded protein is CASSLARRFANTGELFF. Supplemented by reference TRBV7-8 and TRBJ2-2, the full variable domain reads GAGVSQSPRYKVAKRGQDVALRCDPISGHVSLFWYQQALGQGPEFLTYFQNEAQLDKSGLPSDRFFAERPEGSVSTLKIQRTQQEDSAVYLCASSLARRFANTGELFFGEGSRLTVL.

This clone showed up just a few times. The chain joins TRBV9 to TRBJ2-3; 8 bases agree with TRBD1. The CDR3 sequence is 23 residues long. V lost 7 bases, J lost 0 bases, and 31 bases stayed unmatched. Germline values: CDR1 SGDLS, CDR2 YYNGEE. CDR3 protein: CASSHQVGGSDRDATESTDTQYF. The CDR3 coding sequence is TGTGCCAGCTCCCATCAAGTAGGAGGGTCGGACAGGGACGCGACCGAGAGCACAGATACGCAGTATTTT. Together with reference TRBV9 and TRBJ2-3, the CDR3 gives the full variable domain: DSGVTQTPKHLITATGQRVTLRCSPRSGDLSVYWYQQSLDQGLQFLIQYYNGEERAKGNILERFSAQQFPDLHSELNLSSLELGDSALYFCASSHQVGGSDRDATESTDTQYFGPGTRLTVL.

The chain has TRBV6-1 and TRBJ1-2; TRBD1 matches 7 bases. This CDR3 contains 15 residues. Germline CDR1 is MNHNS and CDR2 is SASEGT. The ends lost 6 bases at V and 2 bases at J; junction bases unmatched: 9. The CDR3 loop is CASSLGGTANYGYTF. The CDR3 region has the DNA TGTGCCAGCAGCCTAGGGGGGACAGCCAACTATGGCTACACCTTC.

The CDR3 region is CASSVGENQPQHF. The CDR3 DNA reads TGTGCCAGCAGCGTCGGGGAAAATCAGCCCCAGCATTTT. The V gene is TRBV9, the J gene TRBJ1-5; D unclear. Germline lookup yields CDR1 SGDLS and CDR2 YYNGEE. This CDR3 contains 13 residues. Deletions cut 2 bases from V and 4 bases from J, with 7 bases between. The complete variable domain, with remaining parts taken from reference TRBV9 and TRBJ1-5, reads DSGVTQTPKHLITATGQRVTLRCSPRSGDLSVYWYQQSLDQGLQFLIQYYNGEERAKGNILERFSAQQFPDLHSELNLSSLELGDSALYFCASSVGENQPQHFGDGTRLSIL.

This clone was seen just once. The chain uses TRBV7-9 and TRBJ2-7; D possibly corresponds to TRBD1 (6 bases). The V gene lost 4 bases and the J gene lost 0 bases, with 19 bases spanning the gap. CDR3 length: 17 amino acids. Germline V gives CDR1 SEHNR, CDR2 FQNEAQ (reference sequence). This CDR3 is CASSSNIQGLSSYEQYF. CDR3 nucleotides: TGTGCCAGCAGCTCCAATATACAGGGCCTAAGCTCCTACGAGCAGTACTTC.